These 10 T cell receptor beta chains share one sample of origin, sequenced in a study of regulatory T cells in long-lasting Graves disease. To make TCR beta libraries, researchers used iRepertoire HTBI primers and Arm-PCR of CDR3 regions. TCRdb re-analysed the multiplex PCR reads in MiXCR, keeping a single row per CDR3 protein. The sample lists 650,000 to 850,000 distinct CDR3 sequences, 25% to 30% occurring once. Time point described: persistent/refractory GD, antithyroid drugs over 5 years with positive TRAb. Following extraction of RNA from PBMCs, that RNA was used to make the TCR library. The sequencing here drew on peripheral blood mononuclear cells (PBMCs), taken when the disease was refractory, from a patient treated with antithyroid drugs. The source of these receptors is a female donor with Graves disease.

This clonotype was recorded a few times. V usage is TRBV2 and J usage is TRBJ2-7; unclear D gene. This CDR3 contains 12 residues. CDR1 and CDR2 (germline): SNHLY, FYNNEI. The V gene lost 3 bases and the J gene lost 2 bases, with 5 bases spanning the gap. Here the CDR3 reads CASSDWTYEQYF. Written as DNA, the CDR3 is TGTGCCAGCAGTGACTGGACCTACGAGCAGTACTTC.

The rearrangement joins TRBV19 to TRBJ2-3; 11 bases agree with TRBD2. The CDR3 runs to 15 residues. The J segment lost 1 base and the V segment lost 5 bases, leaving 2 bases of the junction unmatched. Germline CDR1 LNHDA, CDR2 SQIVND (reference sequence). The CDR3 region is CASSEGLAGTDTQYF. CDR3 bases: TGTGCCAGTAGTGAGGGACTAGCGGGCACAGATACGCAGTATTTT. The full variable domain, its missing parts supplied by reference TRBV19 and TRBJ2-3, is DGGITQSPKYLFRKEGQNVTLSCEQNLNHDAMYWYRQDPGQGLRLIYYSQIVNDFQKGDIAEGYSVSREKKESFPLTVTSAQKNPTAFYLCASSEGLAGTDTQYFGPGTRLTVL.

This clonotype was counted a few times. The chain couples TRBV18 to TRBJ1-1, with D unclear. Germline V gene lookup returns CDR1 KGHSH and CDR2 LQKENI. The CDR3 loop spans 12 amino acids. V lost 0 bases and J 11 bases, leaving 10 bases between the germline ends. The CDR3 DNA is TGTGCCAGCTCACCACCGACGGGTAGTGCTTTCTTT. This sequence encodes CASSPPTGSAFF.

The rearrangement joins TRBV6-2 or TRBV6-3 to TRBJ2-7; perhaps TRBD1 as D (5 bases). Looked up from germline, CDR1 is MNHEY and CDR2 is SVGEGT. The CDR3 contains 15 residues. V was pared by 0 bases and J by 5 bases, with 14 bases between. CDR3 sequence: CASSYSRQGSNEQYF. The CDR3 region has the DNA TGTGCCAGCAGTTACTCGAGGCAGGGTAGTAACGAGCAGTACTTC.

This clonotype has a count of ten or more. The DNA of the CDR3 is TGTGCCAGCAGTTCTCCGGGACAGGGCATGAAGGAGACCCAGTACTTC. Protein product: CASSSPGQGMKETQYF. V usage is TRBV28 and J usage is TRBJ2-5; the match to TRBD1 covers 9 bases. V lost 4 bases, J lost 5 bases, and 11 bases stayed unmatched. This CDR3 is built from 16 residues. The germline V gene has CDR1 MDHEN and CDR2 SYDVKM.

This clonotype was detected many times. The V call is TRBV6-1, the J call TRBJ1-1; D uncertain. Germline V gene data show CDR1 as MNHNS and CDR2 as SASEGT. V lost 0 bases to trimming and J lost 1 base, with 6 bases between them. The CDR3 consists of 14 residues. CDR3 DNA: TGTGCCAGCAGTGAAGCAGGAGGGAACACTGAAGCTTTCTTT. Translating gives CASSEAGGNTEAFF.

The chain recombines TRBV28 with TRBJ2-3, with 8 bases aligning to TRBD2. The CDR3 is 16 amino acids. V trimming: 6 bases; J trimming: 6 bases; junction bases outside the gene matches: 14. Germline-derived CDR1 and CDR2 are MDHEN and SYDVKM. The CDR3 nucleotides are TGTGCCAGCAGCGGAGGCGGACGGCGGGGGGAGGATACGCAGTATTTT. This sequence encodes CASSGGGRRGEDTQYF.

This clonotype was seen repeatedly, ten times or more. The V gene is TRBV12-5, the J gene TRBJ2-4, with D maybe TRBD1 (6 bases). V was cut by 6 bases and J by 0 bases, with 15 bases left in between. Germline V CDR1 and CDR2: LGHNT, FRNRAP. There are 16 residues in the CDR3. Written as DNA, the CDR3 is TGTGCTAGTGGACCCGGACAGATCCTAGCCAAAAACATTCAGTACTTC. Its translation is CASGPGQILAKNIQYF.

V is TRBV6-1 and J is TRBJ2-2; a possible D gene is TRBD1 (7 bases). CDR1 MNHNS and CDR2 SASEGT come from the germline V gene. Trimming cost V 7 bases and J 6 bases, with 18 bases left between them. This CDR3 has 15 residues. The CDR3 spells CASKTPGGTPGELFF. CDR3 bases: TGTGCCAGCAAGACGCCAGGGGGGACGCCCGGGGAGCTGTTTTTT.

The chain is built from TRBV6-2 or TRBV6-3 and TRBJ2-3; TRBD1 matches at 7 bases. The germline V gene has CDR1 MNHEY and CDR2 SVGEGT. Trimming removed 8 bases from V and 0 bases from J; junction bases left unmatched: 8. The CDR3 consists of 15 residues. CDR3 in DNA: TGTGCCAGCGGACAGGATCCGGTAAGCACAGATACGCAGTATTTT. It codes for CASGQDPVSTDTQYF.